This T cell receptor beta chain was documented in a study of cytomegalovirus exposure and HLA in healthy donors. There are 15 residues in the CDR3. The V and J ends lost 5 bases and 4 bases, in that order; junction bases with no gene match: 4. Germline V gene lookup returns CDR1 PRHDT and CDR2 FYEKMQ (reference sequence). PCR used 60 Vbeta primers and 13 Jbeta primers. Sequencing used immunoSEQ multiplex PCR; TCRdb keeps in-frame clones, though not all of them. The table has under 150,000 clones, 82% seen once. This chain uses TRBV13 with TRBJ2-7; 14 positions agree with TRBD2. The receptor comes from a woman between 45 and 65 years old in good health and CMV-seropositive. Input material: PBMCs. The DNA of the CDR3 is TGTGCCAGCAGCGGACTAGCGGGGGGCCTGTACGAGCAGTACTTC. Translating it yields CASSGLAGGLYEQYF.